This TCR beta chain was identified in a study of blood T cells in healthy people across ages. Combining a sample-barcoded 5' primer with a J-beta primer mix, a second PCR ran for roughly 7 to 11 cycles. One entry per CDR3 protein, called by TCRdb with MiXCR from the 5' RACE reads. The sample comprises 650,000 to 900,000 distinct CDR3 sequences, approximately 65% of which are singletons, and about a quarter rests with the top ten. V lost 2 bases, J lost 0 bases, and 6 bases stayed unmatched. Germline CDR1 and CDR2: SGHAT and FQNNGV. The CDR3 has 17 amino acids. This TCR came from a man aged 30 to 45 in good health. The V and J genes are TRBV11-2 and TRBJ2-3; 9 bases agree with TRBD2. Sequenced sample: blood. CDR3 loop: CASSLSLAGASTDTQYF. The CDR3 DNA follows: TGTGCCAGCAGCTTATCTTTAGCGGGGGCGAGCACAGATACGCAGTATTTT.